The subject of this entry is one T cell receptor (beta chain). As originally analysed: Counts of nucleated cells, estimated from reference gene primer amplification, were obtained. This table comes from immunoSEQ multiplex PCR, and its TCRdb copy is limited to in-frame clones, with some not included. D and trimming were read from the DNA, whereas the V and J calls and clone size are those reported in that table. The sample contains 240,000 or so clones, almost 85% of which appear only once. The V and J ends lost 5 bases and 6 bases respectively, with 17 bases between them. The CDR3 totals 14 residues. The germline V gene encodes CDR1 SEHNR and CDR2 FQNEAQ (reference sequence). The data were taken from a study of blood T cell repertoires in COVID-19. Overall study: Whether acute or convalescent, the COVID-19 samples came from the United States, Italy and Spain.

The TCR comes from a woman aged 80 or over with acute or convalescent COVID-19. The gene calls are TRBV7-9 and TRBJ2-7; a weak D match, TRBD2 (5 bases). Sequencing was done on a sample of peripheral blood. CDR3 sequence: CASSRSGMPGEQYF. The CDR3 DNA reads as TGTGCCAGCAGCAGATCCGGGATGCCCGGCGAGCAGTACTTC.